The T cell receptor (beta chain) described here comes from a study of cytomegalovirus exposure and HLA in healthy donors (dated by TCRdb to 2016 to 2017). Regarding the study in general: An earlier analysis of approximately 640 of the donors reported roughly 300 Gb of sequence data and 117 million unique TCR beta sequences from about 180 million T cells. A handful of DR-DQ haplotypes were handled as single units for association and clustering because linkage in the cohort was strong. In a later genetic analysis, genome-wide SNP genotypes for about 65% of the roughly 670 donors were used, and that subset was treated as a discovery cohort. The study profiled the T cell repertoires of about 640 subjects by immunosequencing and related them to cytomegalovirus serostatus. Besides the first cohort of under 700 subjects, a separate validation cohort made up of roughly 130 different subjects was used. To predict cytomegalovirus infection status, the study brought together high-throughput TCR immunosequencing, statistical association of individual TCRs with disease status, and machine learning. The genetic ancestry cluster associated with self-reported Caucasian donors included 81% of the roughly 410 genotyped donors. Class I and class II HLA loci were covered by the typing at four-digit resolution. In a later analysis, previously published TCR beta repertoires from about 670 donors were re-analyzed and high-resolution HLA genotyping was added so that TCR occurrence patterns could be studied. All discovery cohort repertoires had been generated using a single sequencing platform. On average, 235,054 unique TCR beta nucleotide sequences were sequenced per donor among roughly 430 genotyped donors of the cohort, with about 19% of those sequences being non-productive. Donor age, sex, ethnicity and CMV serostatus were collected together with the repertoire data. To decide whether each TCR beta V gene segment behaved as functional or pseudogenic, an earlier analysis of fewer than 750 of the donors relied on high-throughput TCR beta sequencing. An early release covering 500 to 750 HLA-typed donors comprised around 300 gigabases of sequencing data and 85 million or so unique TCR sequences. The number of typed donors differed by locus: about 620-640 for A, B, C, DRB1 and DQB1; 522 for DQA1; some 590 for DPA1; and about 470 for DPB1. The study aimed to test whether signatures of past pathogen exposure could be identified by cataloging public T cell receptors. In the later analysis, no new phenotypic data were used to find candidate immune exposures; instead, reliance was placed on TCR beta sequences and their occurrence across donors. The study at large found these results: For the cohort, immune exposure information was limited to CMV serostatus. In a later analysis, several top co-occurrence clusters were reported to appear linked to parvovirus B19, influenza, CMV and Epstein-Barr virus. The sequencing pipeline was judged likely to have produced a cluster of highly shared sequence variants as a technical artifact. A total of 164 TCR beta chains were listed by the study as associated with cytomegalovirus. In a later analysis, HLA-associated TCR beta chains showed more clonal expansion and lower generation probabilities than non-associated chains that were equally common. HLA typing was unavailable for some donors at each locus, so association tests used only the typed subset. Compared with the approximately 670-donor mean, donors in an Asian-associated ancestry cluster had fewer N-insertions in productive TCRs, according to a later genetic analysis. In vitro tests confirmed that a few of the cytomegalovirus-associated TCR beta chains recognize cytomegalovirus antigens. This cohort had only TCR beta chains sequenced, and the lack of alpha or paired-chain data limited which features could be detected. A further reported finding was that TCR beta sequences accurately predicted the HLA-A and HLA-B alleles for most subjects in the first cohort. Presence/absence analyses assumed roughly uniform sequencing depth across donors, an assumption that may not hold. Most CMV-associated TCR beta chains appeared to be HLA-restricted in a later analysis, and the HLA associations seemed to be driven largely by CMV exposure. The authors suggested that the approach could potentially be generalized to other disease states and immunological phenotypes. In a later genetic analysis, a missense DCLRE1C variant was associated with V-gene and J-gene trimming of TCR beta chains, and the association was replicated in an independent cohort. Across donors, most TCR sequences were observed very rarely, whereas some public TCRs were present in many individuals. Linkage disequilibrium might explain the correlated functional status among segregating V segments, but an unknown experimental factor could not be excluded. In a later analysis, some 17,000 TCR beta sequences were associated with specific HLA alleles at a false discovery rate of 0.05. In a later analysis, TCR association rates were found to vary across HLA loci, with the most associated TCRs seen for DRB1 alleles and the fewest for HLA-C alleles. When HLA alleles, especially DR and DQ, strongly co-occurred, TCR associations were difficult to assign to individual alleles. An earlier analysis of approximately 500 of the donors showed that most TCR beta V segments appeared in productive rearrangements either about 87% or about 30% of the time, which broadly matched IMGT annotations. Some IMGT-functional V segments, including TRBV6-2 and TRBV6-3, could not be told apart with the 87-base-pair reads, so those segments were excluded. Because counts were too low, seventeen rarely observed V segments, including chromosome 9 orphons, were left out of the earlier analysis of approximately 580 of the donors. In both the original and validation cohorts, the classifier was reported to diagnose cytomegalovirus status with high specificity and sensitivity.

With respect to this clone: Its binding antigen is unknown. Base qualities are not recorded, but no much larger clone differs from it by a single base.

Library prep was done by the immunoSEQ multiplex PCR assay. The multiplex PCR relied on a mix of 60 forward primers for TCR Vbeta segments and 13 reverse primers for TCR Jbeta segments. The CDR3 region of rearranged TCR beta genes was amplified from genomic DNA with a multiplex PCR assay. Amplified TCR beta libraries were sequenced as 87-base-pair reads on the Illumina HiSeq System. On the authors' methods: A later analysis counted some 74 million unique TCR beta chains across the 600 to 850 repertoires, and 10 million to 12 million of these chains were shared by at least two donors. Raw reads were error-corrected and collapsed into unique sequences with a nearest-neighbor algorithm that merged closely related sequences to remove PCR and sequencing errors. V, D and J gene segments were assigned by aligning CDR3 sequences to IMGT reference sequences. Each retained sequence needed at least a six-nucleotide match to both a V gene segment and a J gene segment. A rearrangement counted as productive if the CDR3 had no stop codons and remained in frame with V and J, and every other rearrangement counted as non-productive. Following IMGT convention, CDR3 was defined as the stretch from the second conserved V-encoded cysteine up to the conserved J-encoded phenylalanine. The earlier analysis of 500 to 650 of the donors excluded any sequence lacking an unambiguous match to a single V gene segment. In an earlier analysis of a few hundred of the donors, V segments were called functional above 56.7% productive rearrangements and were called segregating when the between-donor standard deviation exceeded 5%. A statistical classification framework was built for diagnosing cytomegalovirus status from the catalog of TCR beta chain sequences. In a later analysis, TCR nucleotide sequences were compared against IMGT/GENE-DB human TR gene sequences so that V and J genes could be assigned. The TCRdist pipeline was used in a later analysis to assign CDR3 sequences and most-parsimonious VDJ recombination scenarios. In a later analysis, each TCR beta chain was defined by its CDR3 amino acid sequence together with its V-gene family, and reads without a unique V-gene family were excluded. As a way to deal with suspected cross-contamination and a sequencing artifact, a later analysis dropped 450 to 600 nucleotide sequences that were highly shared and had low generation probability. In a later analysis, a clonal expansion index for each public chain was calculated from normalized within-repertoire ranks of inferred template counts. Generation probabilities in a later analysis came from a VDJ recombination model fitted to out-of-frame rearrangements, and those results were checked against IGoR. A later analysis scored TCR-TCR, TCR-HLA and TCR-CMV co-occurrence with hypergeometric tests, applying a repertoire-size bias correction to TCR pairs. To estimate false discovery rates, a later analysis permuted the HLA or CMV assignments 20 times. A later analysis grouped co-occurring TCRs with DBSCAN, adding TCRdist sequence similarity when clustering within HLA-allele-positive subsets. Repertoires with fewer than 30,000 or more than 120,000 public chains, plus five repertoires with anomalous nucleotide sharing, were excluded from co-occurrence clustering. TCRdb holds this immuneACCESS table with in-frame rearrangements only. Some clones are missing; in checked studies, unresolved V genes explain under half, and the rest has no known cause. V and J calls and clone size follow that table, whereas D and trimming were derived from the DNA. The sample yields roughly 100,000 clones; around 70% were counted once. The ten largest clones represent roughly 3.2% of the sample.

In total, approximately 690 healthy bone marrow donors made up the cohort. At the time of sampling, all cohort members were nominally healthy, though unrecorded immune exposures were likely present. The donor tested CMV seronegative, placing the donor among the 352 seronegative members of the cohort. Each donor provided a peripheral blood sample, and peripheral blood mononuclear cells were used for TCR beta sequencing. Genomic DNA was extracted from the blood cell samples with the Qiagen DNeasy Blood Extraction Kit. The CDR3 goes from the cysteine to the phenylalanine over 14 residues. Only CDR3 DNA is held: 42 bases, read in frame from base 1. The germline V gene sets CDR1 to SGHNT and CDR2 to YENEEA. V has 5 bases trimmed and J has 2 bases trimmed; junction bases matching no gene number 4.

The chain was built from TRBV11-3 and TRBJ2-5, with 8 bases matching TRBD1. The TCR comes from a man aged 30-40 years in good health and CMV-seronegative. The specimen was PBMCs. The DNA is TGTGCCAGCAGCCTCGGACAGGGTCAAGAGACCCAGTACTTC. It encodes CASSLGQGQETQYF. Where the CDR3 stops, the reference TRBV11-3 and TRBJ2-5 genes take over; the full variable domain is EAGVVQSPRYKIIEKKQPVAFWCNPISGHNTLYWYLQNLGQGPELLIRYENEEAVDDSQLPKDRFSAERLKGVDSTLKIQPAELGDSAVYLCASSLGQGQETQYFGPGTRLLVL.